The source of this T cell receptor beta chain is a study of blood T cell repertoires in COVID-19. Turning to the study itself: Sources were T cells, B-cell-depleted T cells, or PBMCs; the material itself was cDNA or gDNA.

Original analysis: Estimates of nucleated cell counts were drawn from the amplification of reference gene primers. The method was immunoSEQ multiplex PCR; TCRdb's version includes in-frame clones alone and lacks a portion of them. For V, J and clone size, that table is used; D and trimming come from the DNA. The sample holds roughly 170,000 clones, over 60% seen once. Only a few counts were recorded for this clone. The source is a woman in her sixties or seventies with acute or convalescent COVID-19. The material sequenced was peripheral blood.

The chain's CDR3 is CASSIGQGDYEQYF. The CDR3 DNA is TGTGCCAGCAGTATAGGACAGGGGGACTACGAGCAGTACTTC. The chain has TRBV11-2 and TRBJ2-7; TRBD1 aligns across 10 bases. V dropped 6 bases and J dropped 3; count of bases not matched to a gene: 5. Per the germline V gene, CDR1 is SGHAT and CDR2 is FQNNGV. The CDR3 loop spans 14 amino acids.